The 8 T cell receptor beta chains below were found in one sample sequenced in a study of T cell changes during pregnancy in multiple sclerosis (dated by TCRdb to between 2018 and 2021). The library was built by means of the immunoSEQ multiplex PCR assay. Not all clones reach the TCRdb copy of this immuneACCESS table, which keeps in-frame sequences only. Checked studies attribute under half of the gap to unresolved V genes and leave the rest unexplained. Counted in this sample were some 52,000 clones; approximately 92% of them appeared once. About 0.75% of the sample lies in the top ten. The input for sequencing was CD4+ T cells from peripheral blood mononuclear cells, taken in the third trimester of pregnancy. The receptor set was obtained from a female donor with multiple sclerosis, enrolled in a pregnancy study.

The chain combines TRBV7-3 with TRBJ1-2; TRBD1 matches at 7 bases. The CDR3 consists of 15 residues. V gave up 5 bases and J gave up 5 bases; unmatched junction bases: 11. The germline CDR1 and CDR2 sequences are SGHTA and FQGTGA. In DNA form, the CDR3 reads TGTGCCAGCAGCGCAGGGGGTGCGAGAGGGTATGGCTACACCTTC. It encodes CASSAGGARGYGYTF. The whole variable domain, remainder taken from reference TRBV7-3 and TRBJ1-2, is GAGVSQTPSNKVTEKGKYVELRCDPISGHTALYWYRQSLGQGPEFLIYFQGTGAADDSGLPNDRFFAVRPEGSVSTLKIQRTERGDSAVYLCASSAGGARGYGYTFGSGTRLTVV.

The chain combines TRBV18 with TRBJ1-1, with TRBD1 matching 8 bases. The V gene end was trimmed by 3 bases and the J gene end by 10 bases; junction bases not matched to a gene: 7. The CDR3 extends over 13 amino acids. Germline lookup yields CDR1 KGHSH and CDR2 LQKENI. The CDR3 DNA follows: TGTGCCAGCTCACCCGGATCACAGGGGGGAGCTTTCTTT. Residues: CASSPGSQGGAFF.

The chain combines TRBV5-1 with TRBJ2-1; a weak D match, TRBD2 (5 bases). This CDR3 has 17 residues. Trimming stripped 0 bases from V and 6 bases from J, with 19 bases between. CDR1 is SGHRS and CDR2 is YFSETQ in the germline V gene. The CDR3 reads CASSLAQVALGSNEQFF. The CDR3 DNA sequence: TGCGCCAGCAGCTTGGCCCAGGTAGCGTTGGGATCCAATGAGCAGTTCTTC.

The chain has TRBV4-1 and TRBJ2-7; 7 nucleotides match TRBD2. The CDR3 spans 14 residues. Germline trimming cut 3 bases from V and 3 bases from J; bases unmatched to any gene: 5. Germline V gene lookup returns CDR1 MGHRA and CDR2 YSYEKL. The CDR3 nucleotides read TGCGCCAGCAGCCAGGTCCTAGCGGACTACGAGCAGTACTTC. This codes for CASSQVLADYEQYF.

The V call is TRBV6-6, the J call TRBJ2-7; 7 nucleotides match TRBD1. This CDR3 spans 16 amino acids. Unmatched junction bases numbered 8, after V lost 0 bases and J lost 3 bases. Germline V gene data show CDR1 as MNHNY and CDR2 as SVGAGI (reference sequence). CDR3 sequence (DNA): TGTGCCAGCAGTTACTCTCCTCCGGGACAGAACTACGAGCAGTACTTC. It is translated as CASSYSPPGQNYEQYF.

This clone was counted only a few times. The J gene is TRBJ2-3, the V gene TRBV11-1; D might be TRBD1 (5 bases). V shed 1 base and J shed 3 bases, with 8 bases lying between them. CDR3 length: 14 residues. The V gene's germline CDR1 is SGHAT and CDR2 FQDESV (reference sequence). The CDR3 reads CASSLGGRTDTQYF. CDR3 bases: TGTGCCAGCAGCTTAGGGGGCCGGACAGATACGCAGTATTTT.

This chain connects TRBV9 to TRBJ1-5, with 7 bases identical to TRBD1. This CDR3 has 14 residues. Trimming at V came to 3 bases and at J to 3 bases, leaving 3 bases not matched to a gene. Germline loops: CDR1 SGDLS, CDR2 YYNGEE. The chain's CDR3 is CASSAGQTNQPQHF. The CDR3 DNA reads TGTGCCAGCAGCGCGGGACAGACCAATCAGCCCCAGCATTTT.

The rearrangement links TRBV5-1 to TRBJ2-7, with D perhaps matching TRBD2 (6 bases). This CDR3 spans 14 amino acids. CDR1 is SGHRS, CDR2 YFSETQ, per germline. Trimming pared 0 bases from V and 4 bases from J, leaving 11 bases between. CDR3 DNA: TGCGCCAGCAGCTTGGGTCAGGGACTTTACGAGCAGTACTTC. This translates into CASSLGQGLYEQYF. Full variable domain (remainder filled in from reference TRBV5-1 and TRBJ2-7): KAGVTQTPRYLIKTRGQQVTLSCSPISGHRSVSWYQQTPGQGLQFLFEYFSETQRNKGNFPGRFSGRQFSNSRSEMNVSTLELGDSALYLCASSLGQGLYEQYFGPGTRLTVT.